This T cell receptor (beta chain) is drawn from a study of T-cell memory formation after mild COVID-19 (dated by TCRdb to about 2021). General notes on the study: TCR sequence clusters from the two donors were found to be largely donor specific. In a couple of donors, T-cell clones that expanded and contracted after mild COVID-19 were tracked by sequencing TCRalpha and TCRbeta repertoires over time. The cohort was made up of two young adult volunteers, one female and one male, who were previously healthy. Broader findings and caveats from the paper: Whether the second-wave clones peaking on day 37 were SARS-CoV-2 specific was not confirmed. Clones that contracted from day 15 to 85 showed balanced CD4/CD8 phenotypes, whereas a second wave of clones that expanded from day 15 to 37 leaned towards CD4+. The study covered only a couple of mild cases, and larger cohorts including severe cases with pre-infection samples were considered necessary. The detection of some responding clones in pre-infection memory suggests that pre-existing cross-reactive memory T cells joined the SARS-CoV-2 response. Contracting CD4+ clones turned up mainly in the CM and EM memory subsets, whereas EMRA was where CD8+ clones were enriched.

CDR1 and CDR2, per the germline V gene (reference sequence), are MNHNY and SVGAGI. The CDR3 goes from the cysteine to the phenylalanine over 14 residues. Only the CDR3 region is kept as DNA, spanning 42 bases read in frame from base 1. V was cut back by 4 bases and J by 5 bases, leaving a gap of 12 bases between them. PBMCs were isolated by Ficoll-Paque density gradient centrifugation. This clonotype was seen a few times. Its binding antigen is unknown. It has no much larger one-base neighbor in the sample; base qualities were not kept. The instrument given in TCRdb is Illumina NovaSeq 6000. TCRalpha and TCRbeta cDNA libraries were constructed by 5'RACE with constant-segment primers, with sample barcodes and unique molecular identifiers being introduced. RNA was extracted from every sample with Trizol reagent. Library amplification was performed in two PCR steps, and a second sample barcode and Illumina TruSeq adapters were introduced in the second step. Sequencing of libraries was performed on an Illumina NovaSeq with 2 x 150 bp paired-end reads. The authors processed their data as follows. Reads were demultiplexed and collapsed into UMI-guided consensus sequences with migec v1.2.7. With mixcr v2.1.11, UMI consensuses were aligned to TRA and TRB V and J templates and assembled into clonotypes. A clonotype was counted as expanded or contracted only when both edgeR and NoisET called the clonotype significant, with the noise models trained on biological replicates. For edgeR calls, the thresholds were a false discovery rate-adjusted p below 0.01 and a log2 fold-change of 1. As an exploratory analysis of dynamics, max-normalized trajectories of the 1000 most abundant clonotypes were examined by PCA with hierarchical clustering. The CD4 or CD8 phenotype of responding clones was assigned using the separately sequenced CD4+ and CD8+ repertoires. TCRdb itself trimmed the public reads at Q25 with fastp, ran MiXCR and retained productive beta chains. One record per CDR3 amino acid sequence lists the most common genes and DNA. For this entry, the V and J calls and clone size follow TCRdb and not the study's own pipeline. The table for this sample lists 140,000 to 150,000 distinct CDR3 sequences; approximately 5.7% of them were counted only once. 2% to 2.5% of the sample belongs to the ten largest clones.

The rearranged segments are TRBV6-6 and TRBJ1-5; D gene: possibly TRBD1, on 6 matching bases. The sequence was collected from an adult woman who had mild COVID-19 (a few samples of this study predate the infection). The sample titles of this study are shuffled in the database, so cell type and time point are left out; the donor was told from shared clones. The sample comprised PBMCs or a T cell subset sorted from them (not recorded which). The CDR3 protein: CASSSQGQYQPQHF. The sequenced DNA is TGTGCCAGCAGTTCCCAAGGACAGTATCAGCCCCAGCATTTT.